Listed here are 3 T cell receptor beta chains from one sample, sequenced in a study of early T cells in non-severe SARS-CoV-2 infection. TCRdb re-derived calls from the 5' RACE reads in MiXCR, one entry per CDR3 protein. The table includes 75,000 or so distinct CDR3 sequences, over 9.5% detected once. Sequenced: whole blood. The receptor source for this set is an adult who was a healthcare worker with PCR-confirmed SARS-CoV-2 infection or an uninfected control (not recorded which).

V is TRBV14 and J is TRBJ2-3, with D possibly matching TRBD2 (5 bases). The CDR3 is 15 amino acids. Germline V gene data show CDR1 as SGHDN and CDR2 as FVKESK. V was trimmed by 0 bases and J by 4 bases, leaving 11 bases between them. As DNA, the CDR3 is TGTGCCAGCAGCCAAGAACCGGGGTTCGCAGATACGCAGTATTTT. This gives the protein CASSQEPGFADTQYF. The full variable domain, in which reference TRBV14 and TRBJ2-3 provide the parts outside the CDR3, is EAGVTQFPSHSVIEKGQTVTLRCDPISGHDNLYWYRRVMGKEIKFLLHFVKESKQDESGMPNNRFLAERTGGTYSTLKVQPAELEDSGVYFCASSQEPGFADTQYFGPGTRLTVL.

The chain recombines TRBV18 with TRBJ2-3; 9 bases are shared with TRBD2. The length of the CDR3 is 16 residues. Germline-derived CDR1 and CDR2 are KGHSH and LQKENI. With V trimmed by 2 bases and J by 5 bases, 8 bases remained unmatched. The CDR3 coding sequence is TGTGCCAGCTCACCAGCGATAGCGGGAGTAGGAGATACGCAGTATTTT. Translation gives CASSPAIAGVGDTQYF.

This clonotype was recorded a few times. V gene TRBV27 combines with J gene TRBJ2-5; D possibly corresponds to TRBD1 (5 bases). The CDR3 extends over 12 amino acids. Germline V gene lookup returns CDR1 MNHEY and CDR2 SMNVEV (reference sequence). V dropped 4 bases and J dropped 4 bases, with 7 bases sitting between them. DNA for the CDR3: TGTGCCAGCAGTTCAGGGTCAGAGACCCAGTACTTC. As protein: CASSSGSETQYF.